These 28 T cell receptor beta chains share one sample of origin, sequenced in a study of PD-1 blockade in classical Hodgkin lymphoma. Brentuximab vedotin exposure varied among the patients, all of whom had relapsed after autologous stem cell transplantation. Method: immunoSEQ multiplex PCR; TCRdb's copy keeps in-frame clones and lacks some. This table has about 93,000 clones, 80% to 95% appearing once. Specimen: peripheral blood mononuclear cells (PBMCs), collected before the second cycle of nivolumab. These receptors all come from a human donor with classical Hodgkin lymphoma.

Here the CDR3 reads CASKPGRGDLSGSSYNEQFF. Here the CDR3 DNA reads TGTGCCAGTAAACCTGGCCGTGGGGACCTCTCCGGAAGCTCCTACAATGAGCAGTTCTTC. V is TRBV19 and J is TRBJ2-1; either TRBD1 or TRBD2 may fit D (5 bases each). CDR1 and CDR2 from the germline V gene are LNHDA and SQIVND (reference sequence). The CDR3 is 20 amino acids. Trimming removed 7 bases at V and 0 bases at J, with 28 bases between.

J is TRBJ1-5 and V is TRBV19; 7 nucleotides match TRBD1. The CDR3 is 13 residues long. Germline values: CDR1 LNHDA, CDR2 SQIVND (reference sequence). The CDR3 sequence: CARDSESNQPQHF. CDR3 nucleotides: TGTGCAAGGGACAGTGAAAGCAATCAGCCCCAGCATTTT.

The chain joins TRBV2 to TRBJ2-3; 7 bases agree with TRBD2. Germline CDR1 and CDR2: SNHLY and FYNNEI. The J segment lost 4 bases and the V segment lost 4 bases, leaving 8 bases of the junction unmatched. The length of the CDR3 is 15 residues. The CDR3 nucleotides are TGTGCCAGCAGTGGACCTAGCGGAGGACCAGATACGCAGTATTTT. Its translation is CASSGPSGGPDTQYF.

The chain employs TRBV14 and TRBJ1-1, with D possibly being TRBD1 (6 bases). The CDR3 is 13 residues long. V lost 7 bases and J 0 bases, leaving 9 bases between the germline ends. The germline V gene encodes CDR1 SGHDN and CDR2 FVKESK. In DNA form, the CDR3 reads TGTGCCAGCAACACAGGGTTGAACACTGAAGCTTTCTTT. Its translation: CASNTGLNTEAFF.

CDR3 sequence: CAWSSGTSMNTEAFF. The CDR3 region has the DNA TGTGCCTGGAGTTCCGGGACGTCCATGAACACTGAAGCTTTCTTT. The chain carries TRBV30 and TRBJ1-1; D possibly corresponds to TRBD1 (5 bases). Germline values: CDR1 GTSNPN, CDR2 SVGIG (reference sequence). The length of the CDR3 is 15 residues. Trimming shortened V by 2 bases and J by 0 bases, and 13 bases separated the two germline ends.

The chain uses TRBV5-1 and TRBJ2-2; D unclear. This CDR3 has 12 amino acids. The V end was cut by 4 bases, the J end by 4 bases, with 5 bases between. Germline values: CDR1 SGHRS, CDR2 YFSETQ. CDR3 amino acids: CASSQSTGELFF. CDR3 nucleotide sequence: TGCGCCAGCAGCCAAAGCACCGGGGAGCTGTTTTTT. The full variable domain, in which reference TRBV5-1 and TRBJ2-2 provide the parts outside the CDR3, is KAGVTQTPRYLIKTRGQQVTLSCSPISGHRSVSWYQQTPGQGLQFLFEYFSETQRNKGNFPGRFSGRQFSNSRSEMNVSTLELGDSALYLCASSQSTGELFFGEGSRLTVL.

The chain is built from TRBV30 and TRBJ2-5; D gene unclear. Germline V gene data show CDR1 as GTSNPN and CDR2 as SVGIG (reference sequence). The length of the CDR3 is 16 residues. The V and J ends lost 2 bases and 3 bases respectively, with 19 bases between them. The CDR3 sequence: CAWSRKGWGNKETQYF. In DNA form, the CDR3 reads TGTGCCTGGAGTCGGAAAGGGTGGGGTAACAAAGAGACCCAGTACTTC.

The rearrangement uses TRBV30 and TRBJ2-1, with 9 bases that match TRBD2. CDR1 and CDR2 from the germline V gene are GTSNPN and SVGIG (reference sequence). The CDR3 is 16 residues long. V lost 4 bases and J lost 4; bases outside the gene matches: 11. The CDR3 region is CAWKGTAGGDYNEQFF. In DNA, the CDR3 is TGTGCCTGGAAAGGAACGGCGGGAGGGGATTACAATGAGCAGTTCTTC.

The rearrangement joins TRBV30 to TRBJ1-3; D not resolved. Germline lookup yields CDR1 GTSNPN and CDR2 SVGIG (reference sequence). This CDR3 contains 13 residues. V lost 1 base and J lost 1, with 5 bases in between. CDR3 nucleotides: TGTGCCTGGAGTGCGGGTTCTGGAAACACCATATATTTT. It codes for CAWSAGSGNTIYF.

This clone was picked up one time. The J gene is TRBJ1-2, the V gene TRBV7-9; D is undetermined. V was cut by 5 bases and J by 4 bases, with 17 bases left in between. The germline CDR1 and CDR2 sequences are SEHNR and FQNEAQ (reference sequence). The CDR3 consists of 15 residues. CDR3 region: CASSILGGPFYGYTF. The CDR3 DNA is TGTGCCAGCAGCATCCTCGGAGGGCCTTTCTATGGCTACACCTTC.

The chain joins TRBV27 to TRBJ1-5, with D possibly TRBD1 on 6 matching bases. CDR3 length: 16 residues. Trimming removed 0 bases at V and 3 bases at J, with 12 bases between. Germline CDR1 reads MNHEY; CDR2 reads SMNVEV (reference sequence). The CDR3 DNA reads TGTGCCAGCAGTTTATCGTCACAGGGCATCAATCAGCCCCAGCATTTT. Its translation: CASSLSSQGINQPQHF.

The J gene is TRBJ1-2, the V gene TRBV19; 8 bases fit TRBD1. The CDR3 extends over 14 amino acids. V lost 4 bases, J lost 2 bases, and 3 bases stayed unmatched. Germline V gene lookup returns CDR1 LNHDA and CDR2 SQIVND (reference sequence). The CDR3 reads CASSTQGANYGYTF. For the CDR3, the DNA is TGTGCCAGTAGTACCCAGGGGGCCAACTATGGCTACACCTTC. The full variable domain, completed using reference TRBV19 and TRBJ1-2, is DGGITQSPKYLFRKEGQNVTLSCEQNLNHDAMYWYRQDPGQGLRLIYYSQIVNDFQKGDIAEGYSVSREKKESFPLTVTSAQKNPTAFYLCASSTQGANYGYTFGSGTRLTVV.

The rearrangement joins TRBV5-1 to TRBJ1-4, with D possibly matching TRBD1 (5 bases). The CDR3 runs 18 residues. V was pared by 4 bases and J by 0 bases, with 19 bases between. Germline CDR1 and CDR2: SGHRS and YFSETQ. This CDR3 is CASSRGALAFSTNEKLFF. CDR3 DNA sequence: TGCGCCAGCAGCCGAGGGGCGCTCGCCTTTTCAACTAATGAAAAACTGTTTTTT.

This clone was seen just once. The CDR3 loop reads CASKGAANYGYTF. CDR3 nucleotide sequence: TGTGCCAGCAAGGGGGCTGCTAACTATGGCTACACCTTC. The V gene is TRBV28, the J gene TRBJ1-2; the match to TRBD1 covers 7 bases. J gave up 0 bases and V 7 bases, and 2 bases lay outside the gene matches. The CDR3 has 13 residues. The germline gives CDR1 MDHEN, CDR2 SYDVKM.

The chain employs TRBV10-3 and TRBJ2-3; a possible D gene is TRBD2 (5 bases). This CDR3 region has 14 residues. CDR1 is ENHRY, CDR2 SYGVKD, per germline. Trimming removed 8 bases at V and 6 bases at J, with 18 bases between. CDR3 in amino acids: CAIRERLAPDTQYF. The CDR3 bases are TGTGCCATCCGGGAACGCTTGGCACCCGATACGCAGTATTTT.

This clone was counted once. The chain combines TRBV10-3 with TRBJ2-7; no clear D gene. The CDR3 runs 11 residues. Trimming pared 10 bases from V and 4 bases from J, leaving 11 bases between. Germline V gene lookup returns CDR1 ENHRY and CDR2 SYGVKD. The CDR3 here is CATQSGYEQYF. The CDR3 nucleotides are TGTGCCACCCAAAGTGGTTACGAGCAGTACTTC.

This chain uses TRBV9 with TRBJ2-2, with D perhaps TRBD1 or TRBD2 (5 bases each). V was trimmed by 4 bases and J by 4 bases, leaving 14 bases between them. CDR1 is SGDLS and CDR2 is YYNGEE in the germline V gene. This CDR3 has 15 amino acids. CDR3 protein: CASSSGGHFTGELFF. The CDR3 region has the DNA TGTGCCAGCAGCTCCGGAGGACATTTCACCGGGGAGCTGTTTTTT.

The chain uses TRBV5-1 and TRBJ2-3; a possible D gene is TRBD1 (5 bases). Germline V gives CDR1 SGHRS, CDR2 YFSETQ. The germline V and J ends were trimmed by 7 bases and 14 bases, with 26 bases remaining between them. This CDR3 is 14 amino acids long. DNA of the CDR3: TGCGCCAGCGCAATGGGGCTAGAGTCTTCCATTCGGTATTTT. Translated: CASAMGLESSIRYF.

This clone showed up just once. V gene TRBV7-6 combines with J gene TRBJ2-1, with 9 bases that match TRBD1. The CDR3 consists of 16 residues. The germline CDR1 and CDR2 sequences are SGHVS and FNYEAQ. The trim removed 4 bases at V and 5 bases at J, leaving 9 bases unmatched. The CDR3 reads CASSSRTGVGDNEQFF. CDR3 in DNA: TGTGCCAGCAGCTCACGGACAGGGGTTGGAGACAATGAGCAGTTCTTC.

The V and J genes are TRBV5-6 and TRBJ1-6; unclear D gene. The CDR3 consists of 13 residues. Trimming pared 0 bases from V and 10 bases from J, leaving 8 bases between. Looked up from germline, CDR1 is SGHDT and CDR2 is YYEEEE. The CDR3 coding sequence is TGTGCCAGCAGCTTGGAGAGGTTGTCACCCCTCCACTTT. Its translation is CASSLERLSPLHF. The full variable domain, completed using reference TRBV5-6 and TRBJ1-6, is DAGVTQSPTHLIKTRGQQVTLRCSPKSGHDTVSWYQQALGQGPQFIFQYYEEEERQRGNFPDRFSGHQFPNYSSELNVNALLLGDSALYLCASSLERLSPLHFGNGTRLTVT.

This chain uses TRBV6-5 with TRBJ2-5; perhaps TRBD2 as D (6 bases). Trimming took off 6 bases at V and 1 base at J, with 9 bases between the two ends. Looked up from germline, CDR1 is MNHEY and CDR2 is SVGAGI. The CDR3 covers 13 residues. The CDR3 DNA sequence: TGTGCCAGCAGCCGGGGGTCCCAAGAGACCCAGTACTTC. It is translated as CASSRGSQETQYF.

This clone turned up a few times. The chain joins TRBV30 to TRBJ2-6; no clear D. The germline V gene has CDR1 GTSNPN and CDR2 SVGIG (reference sequence). The CDR3 contains 15 residues. V lost 3 bases, J lost 0 bases, and 9 bases lay in between. CDR3 DNA sequence: TGTGCCTGGAGCCAATGGGGCTCTGGGGCCAACGTCCTGACTTTC. As protein: CAWSQWGSGANVLTF.

The rearrangement joins TRBV4-1 to TRBJ1-5; D call uncertain. Germline assignment: CDR1 MGHRA and CDR2 YSYEKL. V lost 0 bases to trimming and J lost 5 bases, with 5 bases between them. The CDR3 runs 13 residues. Here the CDR3 reads CASSQDLDQPQHF. The CDR3 DNA is TGCGCCAGCAGCCAAGATTTAGATCAGCCCCAGCATTTT.

The chain employs TRBV4-2 and TRBJ2-1, with D possibly TRBD2 on 5 matching bases. V lost 4 bases to trimming and J lost 0 bases, with 13 bases between them. CDR1 is LGHNA, CDR2 YNFKEQ, per germline. The CDR3 consists of 16 residues. The CDR3 loop reads CASSRADQSSYNEQFF. CDR3 DNA: TGTGCCAGCAGCCGAGCGGACCAAAGCTCCTACAATGAGCAGTTCTTC.

The CDR3 loop reads CASSQQGAGGNTEAFF. The CDR3 DNA reads TGTGCCAGCTCACAACAGGGGGCAGGGGGGAACACTGAAGCTTTCTTT. The chain has TRBV18 and TRBJ1-1; 9 positions agree with TRBD1. The germline CDR1 and CDR2 sequences are KGHSH and LQKENI. The CDR3 sequence is 16 residues long. With V trimmed by 4 bases and J by 1 base, 7 bases remained unmatched.

This clone appeared a single time. The chain carries TRBV9 and TRBJ2-3, with D unresolved. Trimming pared 0 bases from V and 2 bases from J, leaving 7 bases between. The CDR3 loop spans 14 amino acids. CDR1 is SGDLS and CDR2 is YYNGEE in the germline V gene. The CDR3 DNA is TGTGCCAGCAGCGTAGGAGCTTCCACAGATACGCAGTATTTT. Translation: CASSVGASTDTQYF.

To note about this clone: At one end, the junction sequence differs from germline, possibly due to a read error. V is TRBV30 and J is TRBJ1-1; D not certain. Germline CDR1 GTSNPN, CDR2 SVGIG (reference sequence). This CDR3 comprises 16 residues. Here the CDR3 reads CARSALLGRRNTEAFF. The CDR3, as DNA: TGTGCCCGGAGTGCCCTTCTTGGAAGACGGAACACTGAAGCTTTCTTT.

The rearrangement uses TRBV5-1 and TRBJ2-2; D is unresolved. Trimming removed 5 bases at V and 2 bases at J, with 10 bases between. The length of the CDR3 is 14 residues. CDR1 and CDR2 from the germline V gene are SGHRS and YFSETQ. CDR3 residues: CASSSQTNTGELFF. CDR3 nucleotides: TGCGCCAGCAGTTCTCAAACAAACACCGGGGAGCTGTTTTTT.